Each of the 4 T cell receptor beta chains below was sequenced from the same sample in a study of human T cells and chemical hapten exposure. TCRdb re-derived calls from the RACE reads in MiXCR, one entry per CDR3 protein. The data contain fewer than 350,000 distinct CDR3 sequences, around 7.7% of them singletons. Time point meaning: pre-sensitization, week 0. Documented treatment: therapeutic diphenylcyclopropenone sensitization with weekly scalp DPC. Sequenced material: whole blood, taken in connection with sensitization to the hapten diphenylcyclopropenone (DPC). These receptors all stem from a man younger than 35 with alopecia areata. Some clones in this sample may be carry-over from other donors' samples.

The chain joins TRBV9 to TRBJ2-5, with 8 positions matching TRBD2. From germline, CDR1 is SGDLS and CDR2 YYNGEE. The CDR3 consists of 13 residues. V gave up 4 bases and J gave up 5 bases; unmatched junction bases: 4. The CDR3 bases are TGTGCCAGCAGCAATAGCGGGGTGGAGACCCAGTACTTC. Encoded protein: CASSNSGVETQYF. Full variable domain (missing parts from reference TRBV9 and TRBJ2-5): DSGVTQTPKHLITATGQRVTLRCSPRSGDLSVYWYQQSLDQGLQFLIQYYNGEERAKGNILERFSAQQFPDLHSELNLSSLELGDSALYFCASSNSGVETQYFGPGTRLLVL.

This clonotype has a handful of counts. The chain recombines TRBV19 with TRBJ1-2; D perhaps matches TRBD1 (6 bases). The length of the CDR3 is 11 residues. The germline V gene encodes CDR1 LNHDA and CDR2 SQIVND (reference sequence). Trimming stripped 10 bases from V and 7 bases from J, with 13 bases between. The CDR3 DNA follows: TGTGCCACAACCAGGGGAATTGGCTACACCTTC. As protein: CATTRGIGYTF.

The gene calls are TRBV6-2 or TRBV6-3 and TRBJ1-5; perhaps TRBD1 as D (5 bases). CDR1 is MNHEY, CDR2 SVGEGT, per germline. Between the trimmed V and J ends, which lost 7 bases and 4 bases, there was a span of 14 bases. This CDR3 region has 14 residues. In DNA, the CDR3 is TGTGCCAGCAACGGGGCGTCCCTAAATCAGCCCCAGCATTTT. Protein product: CASNGASLNQPQHF.

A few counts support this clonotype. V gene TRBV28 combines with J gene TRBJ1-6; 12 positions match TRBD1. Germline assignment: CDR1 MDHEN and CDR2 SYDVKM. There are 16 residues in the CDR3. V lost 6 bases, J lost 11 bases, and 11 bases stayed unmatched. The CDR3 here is CASRLPGTGGATPLHF. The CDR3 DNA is TGTGCCAGCAGACTTCCCGGGACAGGGGGCGCGACACCCCTCCACTTT.